These 29 T cell receptor beta chains were sequenced from one sample in a study of T cell responses to AZD1222 COVID-19 vaccine. Repertoires were generated with immunoSEQ multiplex PCR, while TCRdb's copy carries only in-frame clones and drops some. The sample lists around 120,000 clones, 80% to 90% occurring once. Here the sequenced sample was peripheral blood, taken on day 0 of MenACWY control vaccination. All receptors come from an adult in good health.

The chain recombines TRBV5-4 with TRBJ1-6, with 8 positions matching TRBD1. The V and J ends lost 4 bases and 6 bases, in that order; junction bases with no gene match: 6. The CDR3 has 15 residues. Germline V lookup: CDR1 SGHNT, CDR2 YYREEE (reference sequence). CDR3 in amino acids: CASSPRTGTNSPLHF. The CDR3 DNA follows: TGTGCCAGCAGCCCCCGGACAGGGACTAATTCACCCCTCCACTTT.

The rearrangement uses TRBV19 and TRBJ2-4; 8 positions agree with TRBD1. V was pared by 4 bases and J by 7 bases, with 0 bases of the junction left unmatched. The CDR3 contains 12 residues. Germline CDR1 and CDR2: LNHDA and SQIVND (reference sequence). The CDR3 here is CASSTGGNIQYF. The CDR3 nucleotides read TGTGCCAGTAGTACAGGGGGCAACATTCAGTACTTC.

This clone was detected only a few times. The chain recombines TRBV7-9 with TRBJ1-2, with no clear D. Trimming took 3 bases from V and 0 from J, leaving 8 bases between them. Germline loops: CDR1 SEHNR, CDR2 FQNEAQ (reference sequence). This CDR3 has 14 amino acids. The CDR3 DNA follows: TGTGCCAGCAGCTTGCATCAGGCTAACTATGGCTACACCTTC. It codes for CASSLHQANYGYTF.

The V call is TRBV4-1, the J call TRBJ1-2; D is undetermined. V was pared by 0 bases and J by 7 bases, with 15 bases between. The CDR3 is 15 residues long. CDR1 is MGHRA, CDR2 YSYEKL, per germline. The CDR3 coding sequence is TGCGCCAGCAGCCAAGAGATTGGACCCTGGCGTGGCTACACCTTC. It yields the protein CASSQEIGPWRGYTF.

This clone was observed a handful of times. The chain links TRBV3-1 (or the pseudogene TRBV3-2) to TRBJ1-2; D is undetermined. Trimming stripped 4 bases from V and 5 bases from J, with 11 bases between. The CDR3 runs 13 residues. From germline, CDR1 is LGHDT and CDR2 YNNKEL (reference sequence). This CDR3 reads CASSPRGYYGYTF. The CDR3 DNA reads TGTGCCAGCAGCCCCCGGGGTTATTATGGCTACACCTTC.

The V call is TRBV28, the J call TRBJ1-3; 7 bases map to TRBD1. The V and J ends lost 6 bases and 8 bases, in that order; junction bases with no gene match: 10. This CDR3 comprises 14 residues. Germline assignment: CDR1 MDHEN and CDR2 SYDVKM. In DNA, the CDR3 is TGTGCCAGCAGGGTACAGGGGAGCTTGGACACCATATATTTT. Protein product: CASRVQGSLDTIYF.

This chain links TRBV11-2 with TRBJ2-3; 10 bases map to TRBD2. This CDR3 contains 14 residues. The V and J ends lost 0 bases and 14 bases, in that order; junction bases with no gene match: 8. CDR1 and CDR2 from the germline V gene are SGHAT and FQNNGV. CDR3 coding DNA: TGTGCCAGCAGCTTAGATCGGAGCGGGGGGGCGCGGTATTTT. Translating gives CASSLDRSGGARYF.

The chain couples TRBV9 to TRBJ1-5; D may be TRBD1 (6 bases). This CDR3 contains 15 residues. V lost 7 bases and J lost 0, with 14 bases in between. Germline loops: CDR1 SGDLS, CDR2 YYNGEE. The CDR3 DNA sequence: TGTGCCAGCTCCCAGGGGACGTTTAGCAATCAGCCCCAGCATTTT. This gives the protein CASSQGTFSNQPQHF.

The chain is built from TRBV15 and TRBJ1-1, with D perhaps matching TRBD1 (5 bases). Germline V gives CDR1 LNHNV, CDR2 YYDKDF (reference sequence). V was shortened by 7 bases and J by 1 base, with 10 bases between the two germline ends. CDR3 length: 13 residues. CDR3 protein: CATTGRQNTEAFF. The DNA of the CDR3 is TGTGCCACCACGGGACGGCAGAACACTGAAGCTTTCTTT.

The CDR3 spells CASSLGLAGSRNTQYF. The CDR3 DNA reads TGTGCCAGCAGCCTTGGACTAGCGGGATCACGGAATACGCAGTATTTT. The chain combines TRBV3-1 (or the pseudogene TRBV3-2) with TRBJ2-3; 12 bases map to TRBD2. From germline, CDR1 is LGHDT and CDR2 YNNKEL (reference sequence). This CDR3 comprises 16 residues. V was pared by 4 bases and J by 7 bases, with 9 bases of the junction left unmatched.

The J gene is TRBJ2-3, the V gene TRBV4-3, with 7 bases aligning to TRBD1. The germline V gene encodes CDR1 LGHNA and CDR2 YSLEER. CDR3 size: 13 residues. V trimming: 4 bases; J trimming: 6 bases; junction bases outside the gene matches: 4. CDR3 nucleotide sequence: TGCGCCAGCAGCCCCGGACAGGTGGATACGCAGTATTTT. This sequence encodes CASSPGQVDTQYF.

The chain joins TRBV4-1 to TRBJ1-1; D gene unclear. Germline V gene lookup returns CDR1 MGHRA and CDR2 YSYEKL. This CDR3 contains 13 residues. Trimming shortened V by 4 bases and J by 1 base, and 7 bases separated the two germline ends. This chain's CDR3 is CASSRQPNTEAFF. The CDR3 nucleotides read TGCGCCAGCAGCCGACAACCGAACACTGAAGCTTTCTTT.

This clone was observed a single time. This rearrangement joins TRBV4-1 to TRBJ1-6; D possibly corresponds to TRBD1 (5 bases). The CDR3 consists of 16 residues. Looked up from germline, CDR1 is MGHRA and CDR2 is YSYEKL. Trimming removed 4 bases at V and 2 bases at J, with 12 bases between. CDR3 in DNA: TGCGCCAGCAGCCGCAGGGACGAGGCCTATAATTCACCCCTCCACTTT. This gives the protein CASSRRDEAYNSPLHF.

This rearrangement joins TRBV3-1 (or the pseudogene TRBV3-2) to TRBJ1-3; the D is unclear. This CDR3 is 16 amino acids long. CDR1 is LGHDT, CDR2 YNNKEL, per germline (reference sequence). V lost 3 bases to trimming and J lost 3 bases, with 15 bases between them. The CDR3 DNA reads as TGTGCCAGCAGCCATGGTACGGGCGTTCTTGGAAACACCATATATTTT. It codes for CASSHGTGVLGNTIYF.

The chain couples TRBV4-3 to TRBJ2-3; D remains unclear. Germline V gene lookup returns CDR1 LGHNA and CDR2 YSLEER. The CDR3 length is 17 residues. V lost 0 bases, J lost 1 base, and 14 bases lay in between. Here the CDR3 reads CASSQDVSPFGTDTQYF. The DNA of the CDR3 is TGCGCCAGCAGCCAAGATGTAAGCCCCTTTGGCACAGATACGCAGTATTTT.

The chain recombines TRBV18 with TRBJ2-1, with 9 bases lining up with TRBD2. CDR1 is KGHSH, CDR2 LQKENI, per germline. CDR3 length equals 16 residues. Germline trimming cut 2 bases from V and 4 bases from J; bases unmatched to any gene: 6. DNA for the CDR3: TGTGCCAGCTCACCATATGTCCTAGCGGGGTACAATGAGCAGTTCTTC. It translates to CASSPYVLAGYNEQFF.

The chain couples TRBV7-9 to TRBJ1-6; D is uncertain. With 1 base removed from V and 10 bases from J, the gap between germline ends came to 11 bases. The germline CDR1 and CDR2 sequences are SEHNR and FQNEAQ (reference sequence). This CDR3 has 14 amino acids. The CDR3 coding sequence is TGTGCCAGCAGCTTAGGTCAGGTTAGGTCACCCCTCCACTTT. Protein product: CASSLGQVRSPLHF. The variable domain in full, completed from reference TRBV7-9 and TRBJ1-6, reads DTGVSQNPRHKITKRGQNVTFRCDPISEHNRLYWYRQTLGQGPEFLTYFQNEAQLEKSRLLSDRFSAERPKGSFSTLEIQRTEQGDSAMYLCASSLGQVRSPLHFGNGTRLTVT.

The chain couples TRBV28 to TRBJ1-4, with 7 bases fitting TRBD1. Germline loops: CDR1 MDHEN, CDR2 SYDVKM. The CDR3 is 12 amino acids. The V segment lost 8 bases and the J segment 7 bases; nucleotides outside the gene matches: 4. The CDR3 nucleotides read TGTGCCAGCGGTGCAGGGGGTGAAAAACTGTTTTTT. Translation gives CASGAGGEKLFF.

This chain's CDR3 is CASRGRSGANVLTF. The CDR3 nucleotides are TGTGCCAGCAGGGGACGCTCTGGGGCCAACGTCCTGACTTTC. The chain joins TRBV28 to TRBJ2-6; the D call may be TRBD1 or TRBD2 (5 bases each). The germline V gene has CDR1 MDHEN and CDR2 SYDVKM. The CDR3 covers 14 residues. V was cut by 6 bases and J by 0 bases, with 6 bases left in between.

The V call is TRBV19, the J call TRBJ1-5; the D gene is possibly TRBD1 (5 bases). The length of the CDR3 is 13 residues. CDR1 and CDR2 from the germline V gene are LNHDA and SQIVND (reference sequence). Trimming shortened V by 8 bases and J by 3 bases, and 11 bases separated the two germline ends. In DNA form, the CDR3 reads TGTGCCAGTTGGCGGGGGGACAATCAGCCCCAGCATTTT. Translation gives CASWRGDNQPQHF.

J is TRBJ2-7 and V is TRBV10-2, with D perhaps assigned TRBD1 or TRBD2 (5 bases each). V was trimmed by 6 bases and J by 3 bases, leaving 9 bases between them. This CDR3 comprises 12 residues. Germline V lookup: CDR1 WSHSY, CDR2 SAAADI. CDR3 in amino acids: CASRGDGYEQYF. CDR3 DNA: TGCGCCAGCAGGGGGGACGGCTACGAGCAGTACTTC.

The chain recombines TRBV21-1 with TRBJ2-7; the tabulated D call, TRBD2, remains unverified against the DNA. TRBV21-1 is marked as a pseudogene. The CDR3 covers 17 residues. The CDR3 bases are TGTGCCAGCAGCAAAGCGGGGGGGACTAGCGACATCTACGAGCAGTACTTC. It yields the protein CASSKAGGTSDIYEQYF.

The rearrangement links TRBV28 to TRBJ1-5; D gene unclear. V was pared by 6 bases and J by 5 bases, with 17 bases between. Germline V gives CDR1 MDHEN, CDR2 SYDVKM. The length of the CDR3 is 15 residues. CDR3 amino acids: CASSPSGRRDQPQHF. CDR3 in DNA: TGTGCCAGCAGCCCCTCGGGGAGGCGGGATCAGCCCCAGCATTTT.

This chain links TRBV27 with TRBJ1-2; tentative D call: TRBD1 (5 bases). The germline CDR1 and CDR2 sequences are MNHEY and SMNVEV (reference sequence). V was clipped by 2 bases and J by 1 base, with 17 bases between them. The CDR3 length is 17 residues. CDR3 bases: TGTGCCAGCAGTTTAAACGAGTGGGACCGCAGTAACTATGGCTACACCTTC. It specifies CASSLNEWDRSNYGYTF.

The chain is built from TRBV19 and TRBJ2-7; D remains unclear. V was trimmed by 3 bases and J by 0 bases, leaving 6 bases between them. CDR3 length equals 13 residues. The germline gives CDR1 LNHDA, CDR2 SQIVND (reference sequence). CDR3 in amino acids: CASSINLSYEQYF. Written as DNA, the CDR3 is TGTGCCAGTAGTATTAACCTCTCCTACGAGCAGTACTTC.

The chain carries TRBV28 and TRBJ2-1; D possibly matches TRBD1 or TRBD2 (6 bases each). The V end was cut by 5 bases, the J end by 5 bases, with 19 bases between. CDR1 MDHEN and CDR2 SYDVKM come from the germline V gene. The CDR3 is made up of 16 amino acids. The CDR3 DNA reads TGTGCCAGCAGTGACGGGGGCAGGTCAGCGAACAATGAGCAGTTCTTC. Its protein is CASSDGGRSANNEQFF. The full variable domain, its missing parts supplied by reference TRBV28 and TRBJ2-1, is DVKVTQSSRYLVKRTGEKVFLECVQDMDHENMFWYRQDPGLGLRLIYFSYDVKMKEKGDIPEGYSVSREKKERFSLILESASTNQTSMYLCASSDGGRSANNEQFFGPGTRLTVL.

The chain employs TRBV7-2 and TRBJ2-7; TRBD2 is a possible D gene (6 bases). Per germline, CDR1 SGHTA and CDR2 FQGNSA. V was cut by 1 base and J by 3 bases, with 10 bases left in between. CDR3 length: 14 residues. CDR3 DNA sequence: TGTGCCAGCAGCTTAGGGGACTTGTACTACGAGCAGTACTTC. This translates into CASSLGDLYYEQYF.

The V call is TRBV18, the J call TRBJ1-5, with D unresolved. Trimming removed 4 bases at V and 8 bases at J, with 18 bases between. Germline lookup yields CDR1 KGHSH and CDR2 LQKENI. The CDR3 runs to 15 residues. For the CDR3, the DNA is TGTGCCAGCTCACAAAGCGCCCGGACTAAGGAGCCCCAGCATTTT. Protein sequence: CASSQSARTKEPQHF.

The V call is TRBV4-3, the J call TRBJ1-1; D is uncertain. The length of the CDR3 is 14 residues. The germline CDR1 and CDR2 sequences are LGHNA and YSLEER. V was cut by 0 bases and J by 5 bases, with 10 bases left in between. The CDR3, as DNA: TGCGCCAGCAGCCAAGAAAGGGTAATGACTGAAGCTTTCTTT. This codes for CASSQERVMTEAFF.